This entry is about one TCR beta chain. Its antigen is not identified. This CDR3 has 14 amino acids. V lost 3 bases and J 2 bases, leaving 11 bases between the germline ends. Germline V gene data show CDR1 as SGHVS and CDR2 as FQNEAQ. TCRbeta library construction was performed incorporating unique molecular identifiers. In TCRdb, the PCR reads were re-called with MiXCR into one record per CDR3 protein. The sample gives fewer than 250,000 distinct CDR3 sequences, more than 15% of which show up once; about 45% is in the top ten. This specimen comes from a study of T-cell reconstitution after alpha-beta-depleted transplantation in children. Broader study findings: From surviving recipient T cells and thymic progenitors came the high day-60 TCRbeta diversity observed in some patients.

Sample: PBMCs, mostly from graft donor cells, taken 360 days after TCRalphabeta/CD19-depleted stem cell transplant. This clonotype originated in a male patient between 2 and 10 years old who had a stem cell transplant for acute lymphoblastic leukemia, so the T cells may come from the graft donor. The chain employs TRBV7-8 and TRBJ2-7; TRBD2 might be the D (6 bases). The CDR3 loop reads CASSLRDPAYEQYF. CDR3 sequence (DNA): TGTGCCAGCAGCTTGCGGGACCCCGCCTACGAGCAGTACTTC.